This T cell receptor (beta chain) was captured by sequencing in a study of blood T cells in healthy people across ages. Approximately 10 milliliters of peripheral blood were drawn from each donor into EDTA-treated tubes. The second PCR ran about 6 to 12 cycles with a sample-barcoded 5' primer and J-beta primers. MiXCR was run by TCRdb on the 5' RACE reads, yielding one entry per CDR3 protein. The table has more than 800,000 distinct CDR3 sequences, under 45% seen once. Losses at the gene ends were 0 bases for V and 3 bases for J; bases not matched to a gene: 5. Germline loops: CDR1 SGDLS, CDR2 YYNGEE. The CDR3 contains 16 residues. This clonotype was recorded a few times.

The receptor comes from a woman in her sixties or seventies in good health. The gene calls are TRBV9 and TRBJ2-3; 9 nucleotides agree with TRBD1. Sequenced sample: blood. The CDR3 bases are TGTGCCAGCAGCGTAGGGACAGGGGAAGGGACAGATACGCAGTATTTT. Amino acids: CASSVGTGEGTDTQYF. The full variable domain, in which reference TRBV9 and TRBJ2-3 provide the parts outside the CDR3, is DSGVTQTPKHLITATGQRVTLRCSPRSGDLSVYWYQQSLDQGLQFLIQYYNGEERAKGNILERFSAQQFPDLHSELNLSSLELGDSALYFCASSVGTGEGTDTQYFGPGTRLTVL.